The next 23 T cell receptor beta chains were all read from a single sample in a study of blood T cell repertoires in COVID-19. Sequencing used immunoSEQ multiplex PCR; TCRdb keeps in-frame clones, though not all of them. The sample yields 80,000 to 95,000 clones, around nine tenths seen once. Sequenced input: peripheral blood. Receptors were obtained from a woman in her seventies with acute or convalescent COVID-19.

The genes are TRBV5-1 and TRBJ1-2, with TRBD1 matching over 7 bases. The ends lost 6 bases at V and 6 bases at J; junction bases unmatched: 14. The CDR3 is 15 residues long. CDR1 and CDR2 (germline): SGHRS, YFSETQ. CDR3 in amino acids: CASKRGQSNLHGYTF. CDR3 coding DNA: TGCGCCAGCAAAAGGGGACAGTCAAACCTACATGGCTACACCTTC.

The sample holds one count of this clone. V is TRBV30 and J is TRBJ2-3, with 10 bases lining up with TRBD2. V was pared by 3 bases and J by 0 bases, with 15 bases of the junction left unmatched. This CDR3 region has 19 residues. Germline CDR1 is GTSNPN and CDR2 is SVGIG (reference sequence). CDR3 sequence: CAWRDLAGAPPQSTDTQYF. The CDR3 coding sequence is TGTGCCTGGAGAGACCTAGCGGGAGCCCCCCCACAAAGCACAGATACGCAGTATTTT.

This chain uses TRBV9 with TRBJ1-2; TRBD1 might be the D (5 bases). Trimming cost V 3 bases and J 4 bases, with 7 bases left between them. The CDR3 consists of 12 residues. Germline V gives CDR1 SGDLS, CDR2 YYNGEE. The CDR3 nucleotides are TGTGCCAGCAGCGCAGGGTTCTATGGCTACACCTTC. This encodes CASSAGFYGYTF. The full variable domain, its missing parts supplied by reference TRBV9 and TRBJ1-2, is DSGVTQTPKHLITATGQRVTLRCSPRSGDLSVYWYQQSLDQGLQFLIQYYNGEERAKGNILERFSAQQFPDLHSELNLSSLELGDSALYFCASSAGFYGYTFGSGTRLTVV.

The chain is built from TRBV19 and TRBJ2-2, with a tentative D call TRBD2 (5 bases). The CDR3 loop spans 14 amino acids. The ends were cut back, 7 bases at V and 6 bases at J, with 15 bases in the middle. Looked up from germline, CDR1 is LNHDA and CDR2 is SQIVND (reference sequence). The CDR3 DNA is TGTGCCAGTAACCGCGGGCAGGACCCCGGGGAGCTGTTTTTT. Amino acid sequence: CASNRGQDPGELFF. The full variable domain, its missing parts supplied by reference TRBV19 and TRBJ2-2, is DGGITQSPKYLFRKEGQNVTLSCEQNLNHDAMYWYRQDPGQGLRLIYYSQIVNDFQKGDIAEGYSVSREKKESFPLTVTSAQKNPTAFYLCASNRGQDPGELFFGEGSRLTVL.

The chain carries TRBV6-6 and TRBJ1-1, with D possibly TRBD1 on 5 matching bases. The CDR3 spans 16 residues. CDR1 MNHNY and CDR2 SVGAGI come from the germline V gene (reference sequence). V was trimmed by 6 bases and J by 5 bases, leaving 22 bases between them. The CDR3 here is CASRLPKGQGRTEAFF. As DNA, the CDR3 is TGTGCCAGCAGATTACCCAAGGGGCAGGGCAGGACTGAAGCTTTCTTT.

The chain recombines TRBV27 with TRBJ2-1, with 7 bases that match TRBD2. From germline, CDR1 is MNHEY and CDR2 SMNVEV (reference sequence). CDR3 length: 16 residues. V was pared by 5 bases and J by 5 bases, with 12 bases of the junction left unmatched. CDR3 in DNA: TGTGCCAGCAGTATTTTTAGGACTAGGAGAGACAATGAGCAGTTCTTC. It yields the protein CASSIFRTRRDNEQFF.

The chain couples TRBV27 to TRBJ1-6, with no clear D. In germline, CDR1 is MNHEY, CDR2 SMNVEV (reference sequence). The CDR3 loop spans 17 amino acids. The ends were cut back, 3 bases at V and 4 bases at J, with 16 bases in the middle. CDR3 sequence reads: CASSLTGGGNYNSPLHF. The CDR3 bases are TGTGCCAGCAGTTTGACGGGAGGAGGGAATTATAATTCACCCCTCCACTTT.

The chain recombines TRBV28 with TRBJ1-6; possible D gene TRBD1, 6 bases. The CDR3 contains 15 residues. Looked up from germline, CDR1 is MDHEN and CDR2 is SYDVKM. V shed 1 base and J shed 7 bases, with 11 bases lying between them. Here the CDR3 DNA reads TGTGCCAGCAGTTTATATGACAGGTTAAATTCACCCCTCCACTTT. Its protein product is CASSLYDRLNSPLHF.

The chain uses TRBV10-3 and TRBJ1-5; D unresolved. CDR3 length: 15 residues. V lost 0 bases and J 7 bases, leaving 13 bases between the germline ends. CDR1 is ENHRY, CDR2 SYGVKD, per germline. CDR3 in amino acids: CAISESREWGQPQHF. Here the CDR3 DNA reads TGTGCCATCAGTGAGTCGAGGGAGTGGGGACAGCCCCAGCATTTT.

This chain links TRBV19 with TRBJ2-7; 8 bases agree with TRBD1. The germline gives CDR1 LNHDA, CDR2 SQIVND (reference sequence). Trimming at V came to 5 bases and at J to 1 base, leaving 10 bases not matched to a gene. The CDR3 contains 16 residues. The CDR3: CASSPRRQGRSYEQYF. CDR3 coding DNA: TGTGCCAGTAGTCCCAGACGACAGGGGCGATCCTACGAGCAGTACTTC.

The chain is built from TRBV5-1 and TRBJ2-1; 8 bases are a match to TRBD1. Germline V lookup: CDR1 SGHRS, CDR2 YFSETQ. CDR3 length: 16 amino acids. The J segment lost 5 bases and the V segment lost 0 bases, leaving 7 bases of the junction unmatched. CDR3 DNA sequence: TGCGCCAGCAGCTTGGCCGGCAGGGGGCGTAACAATGAGCAGTTCTTC. This codes for CASSLAGRGRNNEQFF. Filled out from reference TRBV5-1 and TRBJ2-1, the complete variable domain reads KAGVTQTPRYLIKTRGQQVTLSCSPISGHRSVSWYQQTPGQGLQFLFEYFSETQRNKGNFPGRFSGRQFSNSRSEMNVSTLELGDSALYLCASSLAGRGRNNEQFFGPGTRLTVL.

V is TRBV7-9 and J is TRBJ2-3; 7 nucleotides line up with TRBD2. CDR1 and CDR2 (germline): SEHNR, FQNEAQ (reference sequence). Losses at the gene ends were 3 bases for V and 2 bases for J; bases not matched to a gene: 8. The CDR3 has 16 amino acids. The CDR3 sequence: CASSFDPGLLTDTQYF. In DNA form, the CDR3 reads TGTGCCAGCAGCTTTGATCCGGGACTACTCACAGATACGCAGTATTTT.

This clone was detected only once. The CDR3 nucleotides read TGTGCCAGCAGTTCATATAGCGGGAGGGCCACAGATACGCAGTATTTT. Amino acids: CASSSYSGRATDTQYF. The V gene is TRBV28, the J gene TRBJ2-3; 11 positions match TRBD2. The CDR3 is 16 residues long. V lost 4 bases and J lost 2; bases outside the gene matches: 5. Looked up from germline, CDR1 is MDHEN and CDR2 is SYDVKM.

The chain has TRBV6-1 and TRBJ1-2; tentatively, D is TRBD1 (6 bases). V lost 0 bases and J 13 bases, leaving 9 bases between the germline ends. CDR1 and CDR2 (germline): MNHNS, SASEGT. The CDR3 sequence is 11 residues long. The CDR3 spells CASSEAGGATF. CDR3 sequence (DNA): TGTGCCAGCAGTGAAGCGGGGGGGGCCACCTTC.

The rearrangement joins TRBV12-2 to TRBJ1-3. TRBV12-2 is designated a pseudogene. The CDR3 has 16 amino acids. CDR3 sequence reads: CASRLDPLSSGNTIYF. CDR3 DNA: TGTGCAAGTCGCTTAGACCCGTTGAGCTCTGGAAACACCATATATTTT.

The V and J genes are TRBV28 and TRBJ2-1, with D perhaps matching TRBD1 (5 bases). CDR1 MDHEN and CDR2 SYDVKM come from the germline V gene. This CDR3 comprises 14 residues. Trimming removed 2 bases at V and 12 bases at J, with 17 bases between. CDR3 DNA: TGTGCCAGCAGTTTAGGGGCGAAGGGATTAAGGCAGTTCTTC. Translated: CASSLGAKGLRQFF.

This clone was counted only a few times. The J gene is TRBJ1-6, the V gene TRBV28, with D perhaps TRBD1 (5 bases). The CDR3 sequence is 14 residues long. V dropped 3 bases and J dropped 7 bases, with 10 bases sitting between them. CDR1 and CDR2 from the germline V gene are MDHEN and SYDVKM. The CDR3 DNA follows: TGTGCCAGCAGTTTTGGCAGGGCCAATTCACCCCTCCACTTT. Its protein product is CASSFGRANSPLHF.

The chain combines TRBV9 with TRBJ2-1; 10 nucleotides line up with TRBD2. The CDR3 has 17 residues. V lost 0 bases, J lost 6 bases, and 9 bases stayed unmatched. Germline V gene lookup returns CDR1 SGDLS and CDR2 YYNGEE. The chain's CDR3 is CASSVEVLAGGFNEQFF. The CDR3 bases are TGTGCCAGCAGCGTAGAGGTTTTAGCGGGGGGTTTCAATGAGCAGTTCTTC.

The gene calls are TRBV2 and TRBJ2-7; the D gene is possibly TRBD2 (6 bases). The V end lost 3 bases, the J end lost 3 bases, and 18 bases lay between the germline ends. The length of the CDR3 is 16 residues. CDR1 and CDR2 (germline): SNHLY, FYNNEI. CDR3 amino acids: CASSEPFGGGGYEQYF. As DNA, the CDR3 is TGTGCCAGCAGTGAGCCTTTCGGGGGAGGTGGCTACGAGCAGTACTTC.

V and J are TRBV7-8 and TRBJ1-1, with 7 bases matching TRBD1. The CDR3 sequence is 12 residues long. J gave up 10 bases and V 5 bases, and 7 bases lay outside the gene matches. Germline V lookup: CDR1 SGHVS, CDR2 FQNEAQ. In nucleotides, the CDR3 is TGTGCCAGCAGCCTCTCGACAGGGTCAGCTTTCTTT. Translation: CASSLSTGSAFF.

V usage is TRBV5-1 and J usage is TRBJ2-3, with 8 bases identical to TRBD1. The CDR3 consists of 17 residues. Germline loops: CDR1 SGHRS, CDR2 YFSETQ. V was pared by 3 bases and J by 5 bases, with 14 bases of the junction left unmatched. The CDR3 region has the DNA TGCGCCAGCAGCTCCCTGGGACAGGCATTAGCACAAGATACGCAGTATTTT. This translates into CASSSLGQALAQDTQYF.

The rearrangement uses TRBV19 and TRBJ1-2; weak D call: TRBD1 (5 bases). Germline V gene lookup returns CDR1 LNHDA and CDR2 SQIVND (reference sequence). The V and J ends lost 4 bases and 3 bases respectively, with 12 bases between them. The CDR3 runs 14 residues. CDR3 nucleotide sequence: TGTGCCAGTAGTAAAACAGGTGATTACTATGGCTACACCTTC. This translates into CASSKTGDYYGYTF. Together with reference TRBV19 and TRBJ1-2, the CDR3 gives the full variable domain: DGGITQSPKYLFRKEGQNVTLSCEQNLNHDAMYWYRQDPGQGLRLIYYSQIVNDFQKGDIAEGYSVSREKKESFPLTVTSAQKNPTAFYLCASSKTGDYYGYTFGSGTRLTVV.

The chain combines TRBV29-1 with TRBJ2-6; D is possibly TRBD2 (5 bases). This CDR3 is built from 14 residues. The germline CDR1 and CDR2 sequences are SQVTM and ANQGSEA. Trimming removed 3 bases at V and 2 bases at J, with 8 bases between. DNA for the CDR3: TGCAGCGTTGAGAGAGGGACTGGGGCCAACGTCCTGACTTTC. This encodes CSVERGTGANVLTF.